The 22 T cell receptor beta chains presented below share a single source sample, sequenced in a study of blood T cell repertoires in COVID-19 (dated by TCRdb to the early 2020s). The library came from the immunoSEQ multiplex PCR assay. What TCRdb holds here is the immuneACCESS table cut down to in-frame rearrangements. Part of the clones is not present; checked against another copy, under half of the missing clones reflect an unresolved V gene, and the others are unexplained. Present in this sample are around 330,000 clones, approximately 88% of which were seen just once. The top ten constitute approximately 5.5% of the sample. Sample: PBMCs or T cells enriched from blood (not recorded which). These receptor sequences come from a man between 60 and 75 years old who had recovered from COVID-19.

The V gene is TRBV5-1, the J gene TRBJ2-7, with TRBD2 identical over 8 bases. This CDR3 contains 15 residues. With 2 bases clipped from V and 6 bases from J, the junction kept 10 bases outside the gene matches. Germline values: CDR1 SGHRS, CDR2 YFSETQ. This CDR3 is CASSFLSRGALEQYF. DNA for the CDR3: TGCGCCAGCAGCTTCCTCTCGCGGGGGGCCCTCGAGCAGTACTTC.

The chain couples TRBV19 to TRBJ2-7, with D maybe TRBD2 (6 bases). V lost 4 bases and J lost 4, with 23 bases in between. Germline-derived CDR1 and CDR2 are LNHDA and SQIVND (reference sequence). This CDR3 has 17 residues. CDR3 sequence: CASSNVEGTGDRYEQYF. The CDR3, as DNA: TGTGCCAGTAGTAACGTCGAGGGGACGGGGGATAGATACGAGCAGTACTTC.

The gene calls are TRBV9 and TRBJ2-2; TRBD1 agrees at 7 bases. Germline lookup yields CDR1 SGDLS and CDR2 YYNGEE. The V gene end was trimmed by 5 bases and the J gene end by 0 bases; junction bases not matched to a gene: 13. The CDR3 totals 18 residues. As DNA, the CDR3 is TGTGCCAGCAGGTCCACAGGGGAGCAAACGCCGAACACCGGGGAGCTGTTTTTT. This encodes CASRSTGEQTPNTGELFF.

The CDR3 coding sequence is TGTGCCAGCAGCTCGTATCGTGAGGGTGAGCAGTACTTC. This gives the protein CASSSYREGEQYF. The chain links TRBV7-9 to TRBJ2-7; tentative D call: TRBD2 (5 bases). Per germline, CDR1 SEHNR and CDR2 FQNEAQ (reference sequence). The CDR3 has 13 amino acids. V lost 4 bases, J lost 7 bases, and 14 bases lay in between.

The gene calls are TRBV19 and TRBJ1-1, with 8 bases fitting TRBD1. J lost 5 bases, V lost 10 bases, and 9 bases had no gene match. Germline V lookup: CDR1 LNHDA, CDR2 SQIVND (reference sequence). The CDR3 sequence is 13 residues long. The CDR3 DNA is TGTGCCACCATGGACAGGGCGGTTACTGAAGCTTTCTTT. Translated, it gives CATMDRAVTEAFF.

J is TRBJ2-7 and V is TRBV4-2; 10 bases fit TRBD2. This CDR3 is built from 16 residues. Germline V gene data show CDR1 as LGHNA and CDR2 as YNFKEQ. Germline trimming cut 3 bases from V and 0 bases from J; bases unmatched to any gene: 5. In DNA, the CDR3 is TGTGCCAGCAGCCAGCTAGCGGGGGTGTACTCCTACGAGCAGTACTTC. Protein product: CASSQLAGVYSYEQYF.

This chain links TRBV11-1 with TRBJ2-1, with TRBD2 matching over 8 bases. V lost 4 bases to trimming and J lost 8 bases; unmatched junction nucleotides: 13. The V gene's germline CDR1 is SGHAT and CDR2 FQDESV (reference sequence). This CDR3 comprises 16 residues. In DNA, the CDR3 is TGTGCCAGCAGCTCTGGTGGGGCGGGAGGTTATGATGAGCAGTTCTTC. Its protein is CASSSGGAGGYDEQFF.

The chain has TRBV5-8 and TRBJ1-2; 7 bases align to TRBD1. The germline CDR1 and CDR2 sequences are SGHTS and YDEGEE. CDR3 length equals 14 residues. V trimming: 3 bases; J trimming: 5 bases; junction bases outside the gene matches: 7. CDR3 sequence reads: CASSWDIQGYGYTF. CDR3 bases: TGTGCCAGCAGCTGGGATATACAGGGGTATGGCTACACCTTC.

The chain is built from TRBV25-1 and TRBJ2-3; D is unresolved. The CDR3 contains 15 residues. The germline V and J ends were trimmed by 7 bases and 0 bases, with 14 bases remaining between them. Germline CDR1 MGHDK, CDR2 SYGVNS. The CDR3 is CASIGDSLSTDTQYF. The CDR3, as DNA: TGTGCCAGCATCGGAGACTCACTGAGCACAGATACGCAGTATTTT.

V gene TRBV19 combines with J gene TRBJ2-6; TRBD1 matches at 7 bases. V dropped 0 bases and J dropped 1; count of bases not matched to a gene: 9. The germline CDR1 and CDR2 sequences are LNHDA and SQIVND (reference sequence). CDR3 length equals 19 residues. In nucleotides, the CDR3 is TGTGCCAGTAGTATAGAGTCGGGACAGAGATTTTCTGGGGCCAACGTCCTGACTTTC. Encoded protein: CASSIESGQRFSGANVLTF.

The chain carries TRBV5-8 and TRBJ1-6; D is possibly TRBD1 (6 bases). The V end was cut by 4 bases, the J end by 5 bases, with 19 bases between. CDR1 SGHTS and CDR2 YDEGEE come from the germline V gene. This CDR3 has 17 residues. The CDR3, as DNA: TGTGCCAGCAGCCGGACGCGCAACAGGGCGGATAATTCACCCCTCCACTTT. Its translation is CASSRTRNRADNSPLHF.

V is TRBV2 and J is TRBJ1-6; D perhaps matches TRBD1 (5 bases). In germline, CDR1 is SNHLY, CDR2 FYNNEI. V lost 3 bases and J lost 3, with 15 bases in between. The CDR3 is made up of 17 amino acids. CDR3 DNA: TGTGCCAGCAGTGATGCTCCCCCGGACATCTATAATTCACCCCTCCACTTT. Its protein product is CASSDAPPDIYNSPLHF.

V usage is TRBV19 and J usage is TRBJ1-3; a weak D match, TRBD1 (5 bases). The V gene lost 3 bases and the J gene lost 0 bases, with 12 bases spanning the gap. CDR1 and CDR2 from the germline V gene are LNHDA and SQIVND (reference sequence). There are 16 residues in the CDR3. CDR3: CASSILDSSSGNTIYF. Written as DNA, the CDR3 is TGTGCCAGTAGTATTCTCGACAGCAGCTCTGGAAACACCATATATTTT.

J is TRBJ2-7 and V is TRBV7-2; 7 positions agree with TRBD2. J gave up 5 bases and V 3 bases, and 7 bases lay outside the gene matches. Germline CDR1 and CDR2: SGHTA and FQGNSA. This CDR3 region has 14 residues. The CDR3 nucleotides read TGTGCCAGCAGCTTCGAGGGAGGGCCCCACGAGCAGTACTTC. This encodes CASSFEGGPHEQYF.

The chain uses TRBV6-1 and TRBJ1-5; 8 bases are shared with TRBD1. CDR3 size: 16 residues. Germline CDR1 and CDR2: MNHNS and SASEGT. With 4 bases clipped from V and 2 bases from J, the junction kept 7 bases outside the gene matches. The CDR3, as DNA: TGTGCCAGCAGTGCATCCGGACAGGGTCGCAATCAGCCCCAGCATTTT. It translates to CASSASGQGRNQPQHF.

This clone was recorded once. The chain has TRBV7-6 and TRBJ2-3; D may be TRBD2 (5 bases). This CDR3 has 15 amino acids. Germline CDR1 reads SGHVS; CDR2 reads FNYEAQ. Trimming cost V 5 bases and J 2 bases, with 14 bases left between them. The CDR3: CASSRRPSATDTQYF. The CDR3 bases are TGTGCCAGCAGCCGGAGGCCCTCTGCCACAGATACGCAGTATTTT.

The chain joins TRBV4-1 to TRBJ2-5; the D gene is possibly TRBD1 (5 bases). The length of the CDR3 is 16 residues. CDR1 and CDR2 (germline): MGHRA, YSYEKL. Between the trimmed V and J ends, which lost 2 bases and 5 bases, there was a span of 18 bases. The CDR3 is CASSQRMGLLKETQYF. The CDR3 coding sequence is TGCGCCAGCAGCCAACGTATGGGGCTGTTAAAGGAGACCCAGTACTTC.

The gene calls are TRBV4-1 and TRBJ1-1; D is unresolved. V was shortened by 2 bases and J by 0 bases, with 13 bases between the two germline ends. The CDR3 has 16 amino acids. The germline V gene encodes CDR1 MGHRA and CDR2 YSYEKL. The CDR3, as DNA: TGCGCCAGCAGCCAACATCCGAATCAGGTGAACACTGAAGCTTTCTTT. Its translation is CASSQHPNQVNTEAFF.

This chain connects TRBV29-1 to TRBJ1-1, with 7 nucleotides matching TRBD1. Germline V gene data show CDR1 as SQVTM and CDR2 as ANQGSEA. CDR3 length: 13 residues. With 6 bases clipped from V and 5 bases from J, the junction kept 9 bases outside the gene matches. CDR3 sequence: CSVFTGEKTEAFF. CDR3 sequence (DNA): TGCAGCGTGTTTACAGGGGAAAAAACTGAAGCTTTCTTT.

V usage is TRBV28 and J usage is TRBJ1-1; D gene uncertain. V gave up 6 bases and J gave up 4 bases, with 21 bases separating them. This CDR3 has 16 residues. Germline lookup yields CDR1 MDHEN and CDR2 SYDVKM. The CDR3 DNA is TGTGCCAGCAGAACCCAGGCGGACCCCGAGGGCACTGAAGCTTTCTTT. Translation gives CASRTQADPEGTEAFF. Based on the CDR3 plus reference TRBV28 and TRBJ1-1, the full variable domain is DVKVTQSSRYLVKRTGEKVFLECVQDMDHENMFWYRQDPGLGLRLIYFSYDVKMKEKGDIPEGYSVSREKKERFSLILESASTNQTSMYLCASRTQADPEGTEAFFGQGTRLTVV.

About this clone itself: A junction boundary mismatches the germline segment, possibly from a read error. CDR3 region: CASIGTSGSTVHF. DNA for the CDR3: TGTGCCAGTATTGGAACTAGCGGGAGCACGGTTCACTTC. The chain links TRBV19 to TRBJ2-7; TRBD2 matches at 11 bases. CDR3 size: 13 residues. In germline, CDR1 is LNHDA, CDR2 SQIVND (reference sequence).

The chain recombines TRBV19 with TRBJ1-6; weak D call: TRBD1 (6 bases). The V gene lost 3 bases and the J gene lost 7 bases, with 13 bases spanning the gap. This CDR3 is built from 15 residues. Per germline, CDR1 LNHDA and CDR2 SQIVND (reference sequence). The chain's CDR3 is CASSISQGANSPLHF. In DNA, the CDR3 is TGTGCCAGTAGTATCTCACAGGGAGCGAATTCACCCCTCCACTTT.